The clone carrying this T cell receptor (beta chain) occurred a few times. The target antigen is unknown. There are 17 residues in the CDR3. V gave up 1 base and J gave up 3 bases, with 16 bases separating them. The germline V gene has CDR1 SGHAT and CDR2 FQNNGV. The individuals who served as donors were healthy Caucasians living in Russia, aged about 6 to 100. Isolation yielded PBMCs, at least 6 million per sample, in every case. The sample originates from a study of blood T cells in healthy people across ages. As for the study in general: Template switching retrieved approximately one barcoded beta molecule for each two T cells. Whole-study results and caveats: Estimated diversity, derived from one million T cells, was regarded as an underestimate.

A J-beta primer mix and a sample-barcoded 5' primer were used in a second PCR of about 7 to 12 cycles. From the 5' RACE reads, TCRdb called clonotypes with MiXCR, one entry per CDR3 protein. The sample includes about 1.5 million distinct CDR3 sequences, 35% to 45% of them seen just once. Sequenced: blood. The receptor's source is a woman between 18 and 29 years old in good health. The rearrangement links TRBV11-2 to TRBJ2-1, with unresolved D. The CDR3, as DNA: TGTGCCAGCAGCTTAGGACCCGGGTGGTCCTACTACAATGAGCAGTTCTTC. It is translated as CASSLGPGWSYYNEQFF.